The present TCR beta chain was sequenced within a study of cytomegalovirus exposure and HLA in healthy donors. PCR primers comprised 60 Vbeta and 13 Jbeta primers. Repertoires were generated with immunoSEQ multiplex PCR, while TCRdb's copy carries only in-frame clones and drops some. The top ten hold about 8.7% of the sample, which has about 43,000 clones, over 55% seen once. This CDR3 has 13 residues. V lost 5 bases and J lost 5; bases outside the gene matches: 5. Germline V gene lookup returns CDR1 SGHRS and CDR2 YFSETQ. This clone has more than one count but fewer than ten. Material for sequencing was PBMCs. The clonotype comes from a human donor in good health. The chain recombines TRBV5-1 with TRBJ2-5; TRBD1 aligns across 8 bases. This CDR3 is CASSDDRGETQYF. CDR3 sequence (DNA): TGCGCCAGCAGTGATGACAGGGGTGAGACCCAGTACTTC.